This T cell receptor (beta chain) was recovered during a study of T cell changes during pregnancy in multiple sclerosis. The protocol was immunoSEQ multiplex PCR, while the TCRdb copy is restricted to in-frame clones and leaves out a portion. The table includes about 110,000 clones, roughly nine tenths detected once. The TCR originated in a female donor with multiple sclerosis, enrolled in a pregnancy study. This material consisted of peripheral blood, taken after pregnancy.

Written as DNA, the CDR3 is TGTGCCAGCAGGTCCACCCGGGACACCTATAATTCACCCCTCCACTTT. This translates into CASRSTRDTYNSPLHF. The chain joins TRBV7-9 to TRBJ1-6; tentatively, D is TRBD1 (6 bases). The CDR3 has 16 amino acids. Trimming took off 6 bases at V and 2 bases at J, with 14 bases between the two ends. CDR1 and CDR2 (germline): SEHNR, FQNEAQ (reference sequence).